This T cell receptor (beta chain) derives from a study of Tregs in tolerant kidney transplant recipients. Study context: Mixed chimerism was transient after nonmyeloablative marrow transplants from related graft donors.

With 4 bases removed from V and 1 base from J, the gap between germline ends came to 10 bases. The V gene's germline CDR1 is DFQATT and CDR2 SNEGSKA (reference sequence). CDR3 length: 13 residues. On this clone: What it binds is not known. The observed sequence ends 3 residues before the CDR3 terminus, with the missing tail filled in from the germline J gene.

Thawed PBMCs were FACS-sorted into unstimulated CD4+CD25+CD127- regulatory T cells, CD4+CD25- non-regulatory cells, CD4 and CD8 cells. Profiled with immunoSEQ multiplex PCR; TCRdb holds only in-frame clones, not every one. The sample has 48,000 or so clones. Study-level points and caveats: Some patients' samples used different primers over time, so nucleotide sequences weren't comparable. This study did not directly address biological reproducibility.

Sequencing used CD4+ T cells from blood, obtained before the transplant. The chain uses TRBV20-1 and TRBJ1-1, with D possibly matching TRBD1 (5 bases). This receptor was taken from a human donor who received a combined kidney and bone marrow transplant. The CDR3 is CSAIITGNTEAFF. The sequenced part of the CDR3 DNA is TGCAGTGCTATCATCACAGGGAACACTGAA.